Following are 7 T cell receptor beta chains from one sample sequenced in a study of human T cells and chemical hapten exposure. Documented time point: patch test 2, 6 weeks after DPC sensitization. Treatment meaning: therapeutic diphenylcyclopropenone sensitization with weekly scalp DPC. One entry per CDR3 protein results from TCRdb running MiXCR on the RACE reads. The sample comprises about 110,000 distinct CDR3 sequences, 9% to 9.5% of which are singletons, and 3.1% rests with the top ten. The specimen comprised whole blood, sampled in connection with sensitization to the hapten diphenylcyclopropenone (DPC). The receptor set was obtained from a middle-aged woman with alopecia areata. Some clones in this sample may be carry-over from other donors' samples.

This clonotype came up many times. The rearrangement links TRBV7-9 to TRBJ2-2; D unresolved. The CDR3 has 12 amino acids. Germline CDR1 reads SEHNR; CDR2 reads FQNEAQ (reference sequence). Trimming took off 1 base at V and 7 bases at J, with 4 bases between the two ends. The CDR3, as DNA: TGTGCCAGCAGCTTAGACCTCGGGGAGCTGTTTTTT. Protein: CASSLDLGELFF.

At least ten counts were recorded for this clonotype. This rearrangement joins TRBV7-9 to TRBJ2-7, with TRBD1 identical over 9 bases. Germline values: CDR1 SEHNR, CDR2 FQNEAQ (reference sequence). With V trimmed by 5 bases and J by 5 bases, 10 bases remained unmatched. The CDR3 covers 15 residues. CDR3 sequence (DNA): TGTGCCAGCAGCGCAGCCGGGACAGGGAGGAACGAGCAGTACTTC. This encodes CASSAAGTGRNEQYF.

This clonotype was counted ten times or more. The genes are TRBV5-1 and TRBJ1-1; 9 bases map to TRBD1. The CDR3 consists of 14 residues. Germline V lookup: CDR1 SGHRS, CDR2 YFSETQ. J was trimmed by 10 bases and V by 0 bases; bases with no gene match: 7. The CDR3: CASSLASGQGRAFF. The CDR3 DNA follows: TGCGCCAGCAGCTTGGCCAGTGGACAGGGGAGAGCTTTCTTT.

This clonotype was counted once. A junction end diverges from the germline sequence, so it may reflect a read error. J is TRBJ1-2 and V is TRBV19, with D unclear. The CDR3 consists of 13 residues. CDR1 and CDR2 from the germline V gene are LNHDA and SQIVND (reference sequence). CDR3 in amino acids: CASSTPGSAGYIF. CDR3 coding DNA: TGTGCCAGTAGTACTCCGGGGAGCGCTGGCTACATCTTC.

V is TRBV11-2 and J is TRBJ2-7; D is unresolved. Germline loops: CDR1 SGHAT, CDR2 FQNNGV. The CDR3 totals 11 residues. V dropped 4 bases and J dropped 7 bases, with 8 bases sitting between them. The CDR3 protein is CASSSAMEQYF. CDR3 in DNA: TGTGCCAGCAGCTCTGCAATGGAGCAGTACTTC.

The chain combines TRBV12-3 or TRBV12-4 with TRBJ1-2; unclear D gene. There are 13 residues in the CDR3. V gave up 2 bases and J gave up 3 bases, with 7 bases separating them. The CDR3 DNA is TGTGCCAGCAGTTTAAACAGATACTATGGCTACACCTTC. The encoded protein is CASSLNRYYGYTF.

The rearrangement joins TRBV5-1 to TRBJ2-6, with D tentatively TRBD1 or TRBD2 (5 bases each). The CDR3 runs 15 residues. Germline V gives CDR1 SGHRS, CDR2 YFSETQ. The V end lost 3 bases, the J end lost 4 bases, and 11 bases lay between the germline ends. CDR3 loop: CASSSFRDGANVLTF. The CDR3, as DNA: TGCGCCAGCAGCTCGTTCCGGGACGGGGCCAACGTCCTGACTTTC.